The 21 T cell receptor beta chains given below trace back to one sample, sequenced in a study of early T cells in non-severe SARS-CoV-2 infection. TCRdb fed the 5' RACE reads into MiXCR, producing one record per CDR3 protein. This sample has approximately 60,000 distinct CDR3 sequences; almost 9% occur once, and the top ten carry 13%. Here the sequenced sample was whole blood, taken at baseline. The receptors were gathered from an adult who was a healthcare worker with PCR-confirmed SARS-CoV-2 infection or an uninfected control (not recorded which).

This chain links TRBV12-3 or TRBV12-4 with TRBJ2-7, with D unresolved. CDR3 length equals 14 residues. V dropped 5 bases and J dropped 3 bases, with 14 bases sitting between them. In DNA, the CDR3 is TGTGCCAGCAGTGTTTCCGGGCGGTTCTACGAGCAGTACTTC. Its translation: CASSVSGRFYEQYF.

For the CDR3, the DNA is TGTGCCAGCTCACCTGGGACAAACAATGAGCAGTTCTTC. It specifies CASSPGTNNEQFF. The chain recombines TRBV18 with TRBJ2-1, with D perhaps TRBD1 (6 bases). V was cut by 3 bases and J by 5 bases, with 8 bases left in between. Germline V gene lookup returns CDR1 KGHSH and CDR2 LQKENI. The CDR3 totals 13 residues.

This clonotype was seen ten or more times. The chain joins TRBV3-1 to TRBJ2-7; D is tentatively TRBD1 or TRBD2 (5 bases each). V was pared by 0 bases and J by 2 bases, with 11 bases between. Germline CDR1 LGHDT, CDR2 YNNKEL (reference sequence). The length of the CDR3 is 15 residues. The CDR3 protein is CASSQDYGATYEQYF. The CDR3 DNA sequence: TGTGCCAGCAGCCAAGATTACGGGGCAACCTACGAGCAGTACTTC.

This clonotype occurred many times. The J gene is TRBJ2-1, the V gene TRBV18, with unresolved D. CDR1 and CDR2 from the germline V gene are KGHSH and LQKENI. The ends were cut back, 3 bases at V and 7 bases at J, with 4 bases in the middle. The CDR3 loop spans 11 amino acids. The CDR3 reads CASSPMNEQFF. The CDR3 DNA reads TGTGCCAGCTCACCCATGAATGAGCAGTTCTTC.

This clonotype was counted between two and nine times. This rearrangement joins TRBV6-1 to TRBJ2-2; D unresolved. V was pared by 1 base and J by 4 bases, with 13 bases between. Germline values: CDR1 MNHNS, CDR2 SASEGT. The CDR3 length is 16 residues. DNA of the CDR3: TGTGCCAGCAGTGAAGGGAGCGTATTTTTCACCGGGGAGCTGTTTTTT. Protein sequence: CASSEGSVFFTGELFF.

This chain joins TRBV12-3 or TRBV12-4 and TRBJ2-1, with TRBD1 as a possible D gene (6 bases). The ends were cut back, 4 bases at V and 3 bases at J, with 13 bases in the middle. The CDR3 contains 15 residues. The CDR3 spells CASSYAGTLYNEQFF. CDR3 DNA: TGTGCCAGCAGTTATGCCGGGACACTCTACAATGAGCAGTTCTTC.

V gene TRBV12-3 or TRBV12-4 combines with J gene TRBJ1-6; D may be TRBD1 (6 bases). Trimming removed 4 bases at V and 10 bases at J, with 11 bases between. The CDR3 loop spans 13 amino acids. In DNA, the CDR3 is TGTGCCAGCAGTTCAAACAGGGACTCACCCCTCCACTTT. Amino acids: CASSSNRDSPLHF.

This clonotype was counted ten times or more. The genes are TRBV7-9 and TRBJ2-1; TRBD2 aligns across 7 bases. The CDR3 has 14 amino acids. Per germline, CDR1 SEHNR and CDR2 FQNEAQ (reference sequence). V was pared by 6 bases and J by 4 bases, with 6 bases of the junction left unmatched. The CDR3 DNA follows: TGTGCCAGCAGAAAAGCGGGACTTTACAATGAGCAGTTCTTC. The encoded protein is CASRKAGLYNEQFF.

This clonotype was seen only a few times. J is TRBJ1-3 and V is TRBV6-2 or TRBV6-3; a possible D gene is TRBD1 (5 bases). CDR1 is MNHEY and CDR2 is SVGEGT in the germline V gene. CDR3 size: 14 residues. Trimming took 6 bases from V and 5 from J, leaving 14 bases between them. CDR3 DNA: TGTGCCAGCAGAGAATACGGGGGACGAAACACCATATATTTT. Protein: CASREYGGRNTIYF.

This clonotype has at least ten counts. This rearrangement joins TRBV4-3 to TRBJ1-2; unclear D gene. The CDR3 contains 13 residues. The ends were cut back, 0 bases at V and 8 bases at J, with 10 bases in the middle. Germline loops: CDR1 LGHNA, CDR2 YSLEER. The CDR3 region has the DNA TGCGCCAGCAGCCAAGAGAGAGCAGACGGCTACACCTTC. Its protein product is CASSQERADGYTF.

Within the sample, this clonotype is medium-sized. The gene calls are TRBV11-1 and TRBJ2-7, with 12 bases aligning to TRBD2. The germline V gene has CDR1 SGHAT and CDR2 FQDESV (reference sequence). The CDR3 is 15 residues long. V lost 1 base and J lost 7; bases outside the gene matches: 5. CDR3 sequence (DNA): TGTGCCAGCAGCTTAGGACTAGCGGGAGTTGGGGAGCAGTACTTC. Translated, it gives CASSLGLAGVGEQYF.

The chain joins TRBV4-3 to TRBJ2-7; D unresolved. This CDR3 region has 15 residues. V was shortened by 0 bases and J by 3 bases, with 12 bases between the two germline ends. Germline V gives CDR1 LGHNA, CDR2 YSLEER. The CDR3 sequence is CASSQDFNVHYEQYF. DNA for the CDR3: TGCGCCAGCAGCCAAGATTTTAACGTCCACTACGAGCAGTACTTC.

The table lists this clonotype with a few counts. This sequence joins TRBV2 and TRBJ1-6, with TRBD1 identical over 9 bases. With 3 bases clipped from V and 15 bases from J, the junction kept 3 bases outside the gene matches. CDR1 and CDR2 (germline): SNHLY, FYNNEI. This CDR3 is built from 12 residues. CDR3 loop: CASSDPDRGLHF. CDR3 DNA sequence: TGTGCCAGCAGTGACCCGGACAGGGGCCTCCACTTT.

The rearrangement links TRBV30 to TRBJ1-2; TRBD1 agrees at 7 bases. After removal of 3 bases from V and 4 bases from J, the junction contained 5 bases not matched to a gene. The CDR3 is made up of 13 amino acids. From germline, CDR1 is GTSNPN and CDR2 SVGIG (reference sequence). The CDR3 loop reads CAWRVDRSYGYTF. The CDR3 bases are TGTGCCTGGAGGGTGGACAGGTCCTATGGCTACACCTTC.

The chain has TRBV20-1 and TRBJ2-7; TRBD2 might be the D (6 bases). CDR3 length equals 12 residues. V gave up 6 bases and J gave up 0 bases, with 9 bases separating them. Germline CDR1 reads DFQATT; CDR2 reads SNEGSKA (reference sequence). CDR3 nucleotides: TGCAGTGCCAAGCGGGTCTCCTACGAGCAGTACTTC. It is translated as CSAKRVSYEQYF.

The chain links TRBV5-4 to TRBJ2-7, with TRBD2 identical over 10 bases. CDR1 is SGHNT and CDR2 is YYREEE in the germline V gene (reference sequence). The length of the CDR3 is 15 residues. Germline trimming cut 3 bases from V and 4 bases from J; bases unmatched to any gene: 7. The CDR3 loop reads CASSSRASGSYEQYF. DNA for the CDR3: TGTGCCAGCAGCTCACGCGCTAGCGGGAGTTACGAGCAGTACTTC.

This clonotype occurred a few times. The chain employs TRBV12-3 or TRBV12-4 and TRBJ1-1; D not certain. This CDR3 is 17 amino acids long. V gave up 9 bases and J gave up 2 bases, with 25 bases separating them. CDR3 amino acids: CASHSYGLDGSNTEAFF. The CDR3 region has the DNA TGTGCCAGTCATTCATACGGGTTGGACGGCTCTAACACTGAAGCTTTCTTT.

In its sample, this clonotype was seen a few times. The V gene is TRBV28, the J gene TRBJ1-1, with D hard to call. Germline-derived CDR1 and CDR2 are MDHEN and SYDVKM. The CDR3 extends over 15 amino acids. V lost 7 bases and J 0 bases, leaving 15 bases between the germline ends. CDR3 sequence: CASISSGTVNTEAFF. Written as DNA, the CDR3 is TGTGCCAGCATTTCGTCTGGTACAGTGAACACTGAAGCTTTCTTT.

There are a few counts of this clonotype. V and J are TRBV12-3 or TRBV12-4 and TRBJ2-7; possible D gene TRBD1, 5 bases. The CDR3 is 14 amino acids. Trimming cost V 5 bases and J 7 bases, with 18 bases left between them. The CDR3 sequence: CASSRQVRGEEQYF. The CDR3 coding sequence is TGTGCCAGCAGTCGCCAGGTTAGGGGTGAAGAGCAGTACTTC.

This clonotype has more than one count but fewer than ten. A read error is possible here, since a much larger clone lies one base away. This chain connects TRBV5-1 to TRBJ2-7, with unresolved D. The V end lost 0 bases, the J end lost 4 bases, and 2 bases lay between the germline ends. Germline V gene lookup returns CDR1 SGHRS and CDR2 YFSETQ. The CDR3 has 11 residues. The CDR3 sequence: CASSLEYEQYF. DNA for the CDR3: TGCGCCAGCAGCTTGGAATACGAGCAGTACTTC. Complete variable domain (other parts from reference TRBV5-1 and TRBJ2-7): KAGVTQTPRYLIKTRGQQVTLSCSPISGHRSVSWYQQTPGQGLQFLFEYFSETQRNKGNFPGRFSGRQFSNSRSEMNVSTLELGDSALYLCASSLEYEQYFGPGTRLTVT.

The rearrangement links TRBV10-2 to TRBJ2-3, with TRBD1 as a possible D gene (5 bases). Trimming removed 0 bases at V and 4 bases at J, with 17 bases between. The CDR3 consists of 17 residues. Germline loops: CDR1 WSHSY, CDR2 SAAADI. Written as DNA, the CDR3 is TGCGCCAGCAGTGAGTCCCTAGTAGGGGTCAGTGCAGATACGCAGTATTTT. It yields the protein CASSESLVGVSADTQYF.